This TCR beta chain comes out of a study of T cells in Graves' hyperthyroidism and ophthalmopathy. Note on this clonotype: What it binds is not known. This may stem from a read error, because a much larger clone lies one nucleotide away.

The CDR3 contains 14 residues. Per germline, CDR1 SGHTA and CDR2 FQGNSA. This sample holds PBMCs from roughly 10 ml fresh peripheral blood. Notes on the study in general: Most clonotypes expanded in thyroid above 0.001 were likewise present in blood.

Researchers took RNA transcripts and amplified the TCR beta CDR3 regions from them. The HTBI set primed first-round TCR CDR3 RT-PCR. TCRdb re-called the multiplex PCR reads with MiXCR, one entry per CDR3 protein. The sample has about 740,000 distinct CDR3 sequences, around 15% seen once. The sample was blood. The TCR originated in a woman under 30 with Graves' hyperthyroidism. The chain has TRBV7-2 and TRBJ2-3, with 7 bases aligning to TRBD2. The CDR3, as DNA: TGTGCCAGCAGTCATGGCGGGAGCACAAATACGCAGTATTTT. Translated: CASSHGGSTNTQYF.